The clone carrying this T cell receptor beta chain appeared many times. Its antigen remains unknown. Newly diagnosed hyperthyroidism, duration under 2 months, in patients aged 18 to 65. Lactation, pregnancy, other autoimmune disease or uncontrolled infection excluded patients. Used for diagnoses were clinical symptoms, serum thyroxine and TRAb, thyroid ultrasound and orbital computed tomography. This sample was included in a study of T cells in Graves' hyperthyroidism and ophthalmopathy. Whole-study results and caveats: Blood also held most thyroid clonotypes expanded beyond 0.001.

Looked up from germline, CDR1 is LNHDA and CDR2 is SQIVND (reference sequence). The CDR3 consists of 14 residues. V lost 9 bases and J 1 base, leaving 13 bases between the germline ends. Template material for amplifying TCR beta CDR3 regions consisted of RNA transcripts. First-round RT-PCR with HTBI primers amplified the TCR CDR3 region. TCRdb passed the multiplex PCR reads through MiXCR, listing each CDR3 protein once. The data show 480,000 or so distinct CDR3 sequences, 13% to 15% seen once. This chain uses TRBV19 with TRBJ1-5; a possible D gene is TRBD1 (5 bases). This TCR derives from a woman aged 18-29 years with Graves' hyperthyroidism. The sequenced sample consisted of blood. In nucleotides, the CDR3 is TGTGCCAGCCAGGGCGTACGAAGCAATCAGCCCCAGCATTTT. Its protein is CASQGVRSNQPQHF.